The rows below give T cell receptor beta chains drawn from one sample of a study of neoadjuvant anti-PD-1 for oral cavity cancer. Libraries were prepared by immunoSEQ multiplex PCR; TCRdb keeps only in-frame clonotypes and omits some of them. The sample has about 12,000 clones, 71% seen once. Sequencing used PBMCs, obtained after nivolumab (anti-PD-1) treatment. The receptor set was obtained from a person aged 40-85 years with oral cavity squamous cell carcinoma. Both conserved end residues are part of each CDR3. A D gene is named only where the DNA matches it firmly. Clone size is shown for a subset of rows, as once, few, many or a class of expanded clone.

j_gene | len | v_gene | d_gene | abundance | CDR3nt | CDR3aa
TRBJ1-2 | 14 | TRBV6-5 | TRBD1 | NA | TGTGCCAGCATCCGGACAGGGGGTTCAAGCGGCTACACCTTC | CASIRTGGSSGYTF
TRBJ1-2 | 14 | TRBV27 | NA | once | TGTGCCAGCAGTTTATCGCTAGGGGTGGGAGGCTACACCTTC | CASSLSLGVGGYTF
TRBJ1-1 | 18 | TRBV13 | TRBD1 | NA | TGTGCCAGCAGCCTAACCGGGACAGGGGGCCCAATGGAGCCTGAAGCTTTCTTT | CASSLTGTGGPMEPEAFF
TRBJ1-4 | 18 | TRBV4-2 | NA | once | TGTGCCAGCAGCCAAGATCCTGGGGGAGCGGCGACTAATGAAAAACTGTTTTTT | CASSQDPGGAATNEKLFF
TRBJ2-2 | 14 | TRBV2 | TRBD1 | NA | TGTGCCAGCAGTGGACAGGGAATGGCCGGGGAGCTGTTTTTT | CASSGQGMAGELFF
TRBJ2-3 | 15 | TRBV5-8 | TRBD1 | NA | TGTGCCAGCAGCCCGGACAGGGGTCCGACAGATACGCAGTATTTT | CASSPDRGPTDTQYF
TRBJ1-2 | 12 | TRBV30 | TRBD1 | NA | TGTGCCTGGACAGGGGGCAACTATGGCTACACCTTC | CAWTGGNYGYTF
TRBJ2-7 | 13 | TRBV19 | NA | NA | TGTGCCAGTACGGGACCGGGGTTCTACGAGCAGTACTTC | CASTGPGFYEQYF
TRBJ1-6 | 14 | TRBV5-1 | NA | NA | TGCGCCAGCAGCTTAGGGCAGACTAATTCACCCCTCCACTTT | CASSLGQTNSPLHF
TRBJ1-3 | 15 | TRBV9 | NA | once | TGTGCCAGCAGCGTAGCCGCACACGTGGAAGGCACCATATATTTT | CASSVAAHVEGTIYF
TRBJ2-7 | 16 | TRBV19 | NA | NA | TGTGCCAGTAGTGGCTGGACACTCAGTAGATCCTACGAGCAGTACTTC | CASSGWTLSRSYEQYF
TRBJ1-5 | 14 | TRBV30 | NA | NA | TGTGCCTGGAGTCCGGGGGCGGGAAATCAGCCCCAGCATTTT | CAWSPGAGNQPQHF
TRBJ2-5 | 15 | TRBV5-1 | TRBD2 | NA | TGCGCCAGCAGGGCTAGCGGGGGGATCTTGGAGACCCAGTACTTC | CASRASGGILETQYF
TRBJ2-1 | 15 | TRBV11-1 | TRBD1 | NA | TGTGCCAGCAGCCGACGTCAGGGGGTCTACAATGAGCAGTTCTTC | CASSRRQGVYNEQFF
TRBJ2-3 | 14 | TRBV27 | NA | NA | TGTGCCAGCGGGGCGGGGTTTGATGCAGATACGCAGTATTTT | CASGAGFDADTQYF
TRBJ1-1 | 13 | TRBV5-1 | NA | NA | TGCGCCAGCAGCTTGGTCGGGCGGGCTGAAGCTTTCTTT | CASSLVGRAEAFF
TRBJ2-7 | 14 | TRBV28 | TRBD2 | NA | TGTGCCAGCAGGAAACTAGCGGGAGTTTACGAGCAGTACTTC | CASRKLAGVYEQYF
TRBJ2-3 | 15 | TRBV5-4 | NA | NA | TGTGCCAGCAGCTTTGACAGGCCAAGCACAGATACGCAGTATTTT | CASSFDRPSTDTQYF
TRBJ2-7 | 13 | TRBV2 | NA | NA | TGTGCCAGCAGGCCGTTCGGGGTCTACGAGCAGTACTTC | CASRPFGVYEQYF
TRBJ2-5 | 13 | TRBV30 | TRBD1 | NA | TGTGCCTGGGGGCGGGACAGGGAAGAGACCCAGTACTTC | CAWGRDREETQYF
TRBJ1-5 | 16 | TRBV27 | NA | NA | TGTGCCAGCGCCCCCGGGGACAACCGGGGCGATCAGCCCCAGCATTTT | CASAPGDNRGDQPQHF
TRBJ2-5 | 13 | TRBV5-1 | NA | few | TGCGCCAGCAGCCGTGGCGGACAAGAGACCCAGTACTTC | CASSRGGQETQYF
TRBJ2-1 | 18 | TRBV5-1 | TRBD2 | NA | TGCGCCAGCAGCTTGGCCGGGTCGGCTAGCGGGGATAGCCATGAGCAGTTCTTC | CASSLAGSASGDSHEQFF
TRBJ2-1 | 16 | TRBV2 | NA | NA | TGTGCCAGCACCGGTGTCCGGGGACACCAAATAAATGAGCAGTTCTTC | CASTGVRGHQINEQFF
TRBJ2-7 | 11 | TRBV20-1 | NA | NA | TGCAGTGCGAGACTAGAGTACGAGCAGTACTTC | CSARLEYEQYF
TRBJ2-6 | 17 | TRBV29-1 | NA | NA | TGCAGCGTCCCCGAGGGAGGGGGCAGCTCTGGGGCCAACGTCCTGACTTTC | CSVPEGGGSSGANVLTF
TRBJ1-1 | 13 | TRBV5-1 | NA | NA | TGCGCCAGCAGCGGACAGCCAAACACTGAAGCTTTCTTT | CASSGQPNTEAFF
TRBJ2-2 | 16 | TRBV27 | NA | NA | TGTGCCAGCAGTTCTACCCGGACAGCGAACACCGGGGAGCTGTTTTTT | CASSSTRTANTGELFF
TRBJ1-5 | 13 | TRBV6-1 | NA | NA | TGTGCCGGCCGACAGGCTAGCAATCAGCCCCAGCATTTT | CAGRQASNQPQHF
TRBJ1-5 | 14 | TRBV6-1 | TRBD1 | NA | TGTGCCAGCACCGGGACAGGGGGCGGGCAGCCCCAGCATTTT | CASTGTGGGQPQHF
TRBJ1-2 | 17 | TRBV15 | NA | NA | TGTGCCACCAGCAGAGATCCGGGGGCCGCGACCTTCTATGGCTACACCTTC | CATSRDPGAATFYGYTF
TRBJ1-1 | 15 | TRBV6-5 | NA | NA | TGTGCCAGCAGTTTCTGGGCGGGGGGGCAAACTGAAGCTTTCTTT | CASSFWAGGQTEAFF
TRBJ1-5 | 14 | TRBV5-6 | NA | few | TGTGCCAGCAGCTTGGGACAATCCAATCAGCCCCAGCATTTT | CASSLGQSNQPQHF
TRBJ2-7 | 14 | TRBV5-4 | NA | few | TGTGCCAGCAACTTTGGCGGGACCGCCAACGAGCAGTACTTC | CASNFGGTANEQYF
TRBJ2-1 | 15 | TRBV4-1 | NA | NA | TGCGCCAGCAGCCGAGTCCCGGGGTCCTACAATGAGCAGTTCTTC | CASSRVPGSYNEQFF
TRBJ2-3 | 17 | TRBV4-1 | TRBD2 | once | TGCGCCAGCAGCCAAGAAGGTTCTAGCGGGCGGGCAGATACGCAGTATTTT | CASSQEGSSGRADTQYF
TRBJ2-7 | 13 | TRBV29-1 | TRBD1 | NA | TGCAGCGTCGAAGGACAGGGGATGTACGAGCAGTACTTC | CSVEGQGMYEQYF
TRBJ2-7 | 15 | TRBV15 | NA | NA | TGTGCCACCAGCAGAGATTTAGGAGGGAGCTACGAGCAGTACTTC | CATSRDLGGSYEQYF
TRBJ2-2 | 17 | TRBV7-2 | TRBD2 | few | TGTGCCAGCAGCGGGAAGACTAGCGGGGGCCCTTCTAGGGAGCTGTTTTTT | CASSGKTSGGPSRELFF
TRBJ2-6 | 17 | TRBV29-1 | NA | NA | TGCAGCGTCGAACCGGGTCTTCAGACCTCTGGGGCCAACGTCCTGACTTTC | CSVEPGLQTSGANVLTF
TRBJ1-4 | 15 | TRBV27 | NA | NA | TGTGCCAGCAGTTTATACTGGGACTCTTATGAAAAACTGTTTTTT | CASSLYWDSYEKLFF
TRBJ2-5 | 14 | TRBV10-3 | TRBD2 | few | TGTGCCATCAGATCGGGACTAGATGGGGAGACCCAGTACTTC | CAIRSGLDGETQYF
TRBJ2-3 | 15 | TRBV7-9 | NA | NA | TGTGCCAGCAGCTTCGACCCCGGTCCGGGAGATACGCAGTATTTT | CASSFDPGPGDTQYF
TRBJ2-1 | 15 | TRBV27 | NA | NA | TGTGCCAGCAGTTTTCTGCAGTCCCCCTACAATGAGCAGTTCTTC | CASSFLQSPYNEQFF
TRBJ2-7 | 16 | TRBV7-8 | TRBD1 | NA | TGTGCCAGCAGCACTTACCCGGGACAGGGGGCCTACGAGCAGTACTTC | CASSTYPGQGAYEQYF
TRBJ1-5 | 17 | TRBV15 | NA | few | TGTGCCACCAGCAGAGACCCCGGGACGGAACAGAGAGAGCCCCAGCATTTT | CATSRDPGTEQREPQHF
TRBJ2-1 | 15 | TRBV10-1 | NA | NA | TGCGCCAGCAGCCCTCGGACAAACTCCTACAATGAGCAGTTCTTC | CASSPRTNSYNEQFF
TRBJ1-4 | 15 | TRBV2 | TRBD1 | NA | TGTGCCAGCAGTGCCCCCGACAGGGTGGGTGAAAAACTGTTTTTT | CASSAPDRVGEKLFF
TRBJ1-2 | 15 | TRBV14 | TRBD1 | NA | TGTGCCAGCAGCCACTGGGACAGCGAAAACTATGGCTACACCTTC | CASSHWDSENYGYTF
TRBJ2-3 | 18 | TRBV4-1 | NA | NA | TGCGCCAGCAGCCAAGATGCTTCAACGGGGTTCAGCACAGATACGCAGTATTTT | CASSQDASTGFSTDTQYF
TRBJ2-1 | 17 | TRBV2 | NA | NA | TGTGCCAGCAGTGCGACCTCCGGGACATTAATCTTCAATGAGCAGTTCTTC | CASSATSGTLIFNEQFF